This is a list of T cell receptor beta chains from one sample in a study of blood T cell repertoires in COVID-19. Sequenced by immunoSEQ multiplex PCR; TCRdb stores in-frame clones only, minus some. The table lists under 250,000 clones, under 85% of them singletons, with over 4.5% in the top ten. What was sequenced was peripheral blood. The receptors shown here come from a human donor in a cohort sampled during active COVID-19. CDR3s include the opening cysteine and the closing phenylalanine or tryptophan. A D gene is named only where the DNA matches it firmly. Where a row states a size, it is once, few, many or the class of an expanded clone; other rows omit it.

v_gene: TRBV19
d_gene: .
abundance: few
j_gene: TRBJ2-1
CDR3nt: TGTGCCAGTATAGGACTGGGGAATGAGCAGTTCTTC
CDR3aa: CASIGLGNEQFF

v_gene: TRBV15
d_gene: TRBD1
abundance: .
j_gene: TRBJ2-2
CDR3nt: TGTGCCACCAGCAGGGACAGGGGGCGTGGCACCGGGGAGCTGTTTTTT
CDR3aa: CATSRDRGRGTGELFF

v_gene: TRBV7-9
d_gene: TRBD2
abundance: few
j_gene: TRBJ2-7
CDR3nt: TGTGCCAGCAGCGGAGGGACTAGCGGGAGTCCCTACGAGCAGTACTTC
CDR3aa: CASSGGTSGSPYEQYF

v_gene: TRBV7-9
d_gene: .
abundance: .
j_gene: TRBJ1-2
CDR3nt: TGTGCCAGCAGCTTAGTATCTACAGAACCTAACTATGGCTACACCTTC
CDR3aa: CASSLVSTEPNYGYTF

v_gene: TRBV18
d_gene: TRBD1
abundance: .
j_gene: TRBJ2-7
CDR3nt: TGTGCCAGCTCACCACCGCCCGGACAGGGGGCAGGGGAGCAGTACTTC
CDR3aa: CASSPPPGQGAGEQYF

v_gene: TRBV9
d_gene: .
abundance: .
j_gene: TRBJ2-2
CDR3nt: TGTGCCAGCAGCGTAGGGCCAGTTAACACCGGGGAGCTGTTTTTT
CDR3aa: CASSVGPVNTGELFF

v_gene: TRBV11-2
d_gene: .
abundance: few
j_gene: TRBJ2-1
CDR3nt: TGTGCCAGCAGCTTAGACCGCGGAGGATACAATGAGCAGTTCTTC
CDR3aa: CASSLDRGGYNEQFF

v_gene: TRBV5-1
d_gene: TRBD1
abundance: once
j_gene: TRBJ1-1
CDR3nt: TGCGCCAGCAGCTACCGGGACAGGAACACTGAAGCTTTCTTT
CDR3aa: CASSYRDRNTEAFF

v_gene: TRBV14
d_gene: .
abundance: .
j_gene: TRBJ1-6
CDR3nt: TGTGCCAGCAGCCAAGAGTCCACAAATTCACCCCTCCACTTT
CDR3aa: CASSQESTNSPLHF

v_gene: TRBV19
d_gene: .
abundance: .
j_gene: TRBJ1-4
CDR3nt: TGTGCCAGTAGTAGGGCAGTTATGGCAACTAATGAAAAACTGTTTTTT
CDR3aa: CASSRAVMATNEKLFF

v_gene: TRBV6-2/TRBV6-3
d_gene: .
abundance: few
j_gene: TRBJ2-7
CDR3nt: TGTGCCAGCAGCGCCACCCGACTGCTCTACGAGCAGTACTTC
CDR3aa: CASSATRLLYEQYF

v_gene: TRBV19
d_gene: TRBD2
abundance: .
j_gene: TRBJ2-7
CDR3nt: TGTGCCACCCGAAAGACTAGCGGGATTTACGAGCAGTACTTC
CDR3aa: CATRKTSGIYEQYF

v_gene: TRBV27
d_gene: TRBD1
abundance: .
j_gene: TRBJ1-2
CDR3nt: TGTGCCAGCAGTCGGGGGACAGGGCGGGCCAACTATGGCTACACCTTC
CDR3aa: CASSRGTGRANYGYTF

v_gene: TRBV3-1/TRBV3-2
d_gene: .
abundance: .
j_gene: TRBJ1-5
CDR3nt: TGTGCCAGCAGCCCGTCTAACAGCAATCAGCCCCAGCATTTT
CDR3aa: CASSPSNSNQPQHF

v_gene: TRBV7-2
d_gene: TRBD1
abundance: .
j_gene: TRBJ1-2
CDR3nt: TGTGCCAGCAGCTATCCCGACATCCACAGGGGGAACTATGGCTACACCTTC
CDR3aa: CASSYPDIHRGNYGYTF

v_gene: TRBV11-3
d_gene: TRBD2
abundance: .
j_gene: TRBJ2-1
CDR3nt: TGTGCCAGCAGTCGACTAGCGGGACCCTACAATGAGCAGTTCTTC
CDR3aa: CASSRLAGPYNEQFF

v_gene: TRBV5-4
d_gene: TRBD1
abundance: once
j_gene: TRBJ1-4
CDR3nt: TGTGCCAGCAGCGGTCAGGGGGGTGTTAATGAAAAACTGTTTTTT
CDR3aa: CASSGQGGVNEKLFF

v_gene: TRBV6-5
d_gene: .
abundance: .
j_gene: TRBJ2-5
CDR3nt: TGTGCCAGCGAGGGCAGTTGGGAAGAGACCCAGTACTTC
CDR3aa: CASEGSWEETQYF

v_gene: TRBV28
d_gene: .
abundance: .
j_gene: TRBJ2-5
CDR3nt: TGTGCCAGCAGTTCCCTGACACAAACAACCCAAGAGACCCAGTACTTC
CDR3aa: CASSSLTQTTQETQYF

v_gene: TRBV28
d_gene: .
abundance: .
j_gene: TRBJ1-1
CDR3nt: TGTGCCAGCAGTTCCGGATCAGGGGAGAGCACTGAAGCTTTCTTT
CDR3aa: CASSSGSGESTEAFF

v_gene: TRBV11-2
d_gene: TRBD2
abundance: .
j_gene: TRBJ2-3
CDR3nt: TGTGCCAGCAGCCTAGCGGGAGTCTTGTCAGATACGCAGTATTTT
CDR3aa: CASSLAGVLSDTQYF

v_gene: TRBV18
d_gene: .
abundance: .
j_gene: TRBJ2-2
CDR3nt: TGTGCCAGCTCACCTCTGCAGTTTGAAGCCGGGGAGCTGTTTTTT
CDR3aa: CASSPLQFEAGELFF

v_gene: TRBV5-1
d_gene: .
abundance: .
j_gene: TRBJ2-1
CDR3nt: TGCGCCAGCAGCTCCCTTCGGGGTAGCAGCGGAGCCAATGAGCAGTTCTTC
CDR3aa: CASSSLRGSSGANEQFF

v_gene: TRBV24-1
d_gene: .
abundance: once
j_gene: TRBJ1-3
CDR3nt: TGTGCCACCAGTGATTTCCCCCAGGGACTCTCTGGAAACACCATATATTTT
CDR3aa: CATSDFPQGLSGNTIYF

v_gene: TRBV27
d_gene: TRBD1
abundance: .
j_gene: TRBJ1-2
CDR3nt: TGTGCCAGCAGTAGGCAGGGGGCGAATGGCTACACCTTC
CDR3aa: CASSRQGANGYTF

v_gene: TRBV28
d_gene: .
abundance: few
j_gene: TRBJ1-2
CDR3nt: TGTGCCAGCAGTTCTGCGACATCGCTCTATGGCTACACCTTC
CDR3aa: CASSSATSLYGYTF

v_gene: TRBV24-1
d_gene: TRBD2
abundance: .
j_gene: TRBJ2-4
CDR3nt: TGTGCCACCAGTGACCCCCCTAGCGGGAGGTCGACCAAAAACATTCAGTACTTC
CDR3aa: CATSDPPSGRSTKNIQYF

v_gene: TRBV28
d_gene: .
abundance: .
j_gene: TRBJ1-1
CDR3nt: TGTGCCAGCAGTCCCCCGACAGTTCAAGGAGCTTTCTTT
CDR3aa: CASSPPTVQGAFF

v_gene: TRBV2
d_gene: .
abundance: many
j_gene: TRBJ1-2
CDR3nt: TGTGCCAGCAGTGATGGCGGGGTTGAGGGAGGCCATGGCTACACCTTC
CDR3aa: CASSDGGVEGGHGYTF

v_gene: TRBV10-3
d_gene: .
abundance: .
j_gene: TRBJ1-1
CDR3nt: TGTGCCATCAGAAACAGGGAAATGAACACTGAAGCTTTCTTT
CDR3aa: CAIRNREMNTEAFF

v_gene: TRBV20-1
d_gene: .
abundance: .
j_gene: TRBJ2-5
CDR3nt: TGCAGTGCTTCTAAAGAGACCCAGTACTTC
CDR3aa: CSASKETQYF

v_gene: TRBV19
d_gene: TRBD1
abundance: .
j_gene: TRBJ1-5
CDR3nt: TGTGCCAGTAGTATCCACCCGACAGGGAGCAATCAGCCCCAGCATTTT
CDR3aa: CASSIHPTGSNQPQHF

v_gene: TRBV6-6
d_gene: .
abundance: .
j_gene: TRBJ2-1
CDR3nt: TGTGCCAGCAGATCCGGACAGCTGATACTCAATGAGCAGTTCTTC
CDR3aa: CASRSGQLILNEQFF

v_gene: TRBV5-4
d_gene: .
abundance: .
j_gene: TRBJ1-4
CDR3nt: TGTGCCAGCAGCTTGGCCCCGGGAGCCGGAGACCAAAAACTGTTTTTT
CDR3aa: CASSLAPGAGDQKLFF

v_gene: TRBV27
d_gene: .
abundance: .
j_gene: TRBJ2-2
CDR3nt: TGTGCCAGCAGTTCCCTTAACACCGGGGAGCTGTTTTTT
CDR3aa: CASSSLNTGELFF

v_gene: TRBV24-1
d_gene: TRBD1
abundance: .
j_gene: TRBJ1-5
CDR3nt: TGTGCCACCAGTGATTCTAACAGGGGTAATCAGCCCCAGCATTTT
CDR3aa: CATSDSNRGNQPQHF

v_gene: TRBV2
d_gene: .
abundance: once
j_gene: TRBJ1-5
CDR3nt: TGTGCCAGCAGTGAAGCAACAGTCAGTCAGCCCCAGCATTTT
CDR3aa: CASSEATVSQPQHF

v_gene: TRBV10-3
d_gene: .
abundance: .
j_gene: TRBJ1-6
CDR3nt: TGTGCCATCAGTGGGAACAGGGCTAATTCACCCCTCCACTTT
CDR3aa: CAISGNRANSPLHF

v_gene: TRBV19
d_gene: TRBD2
abundance: .
j_gene: TRBJ2-7
CDR3nt: TGTGCCAGTAGTCCGAGGGGGACTAGCGGGGGGTACGAGCAGTACTTC
CDR3aa: CASSPRGTSGGYEQYF

v_gene: TRBV18
d_gene: TRBD2
abundance: once
j_gene: TRBJ2-5
CDR3nt: TGTGCCAGCTCACCTACCGGGAGGGGCGAGACCCAGTACTTC
CDR3aa: CASSPTGRGETQYF

v_gene: TRBV7-9
d_gene: TRBD1
abundance: .
j_gene: TRBJ2-6
CDR3nt: TGTGCCAGCAGCAACCGGGACAGGGCACTCTCTGGGGCCAACGTCCTGACTTTC
CDR3aa: CASSNRDRALSGANVLTF